This TCR beta chain was observed in a study of blood T cells in healthy people across ages (dated by TCRdb to the mid-2010s). Describing the broader study: Template switching captured roughly one uniquely barcoded TCR beta cDNA molecule per two T cells in model experiments. Donors were grouped into four age groups: young (average about 15 years), middle-aged (about 38), aged (roughly 62) and long-lived (approximately 75). To avoid experimental bias, donors of different ages were randomly spread across the sequencing lanes. The study measured age-related changes in TCR beta repertoire diversity using deep sequencing normalized with unique cDNA molecular identifiers. The study analyzed two additional independent replicas of 1 million unique cDNA reads from the same blood draw for two donors, one aged 18 to 30 and one aged 80 or older. The research as a whole found: Bulk unsorted PBMC profiling prevented conclusive comparison of naive and antigen-experienced compartments. Estimates of total diversity from one million sequenced T cells were regarded as lower bounds and underestimates. The long-lived group showed more naive CD4+ T cells, fewer expanded clones and increased TCR diversity than the aged group, suggesting age selection. There was a strong correlation between observed TCR beta diversity and the percentage of naive T cells measured by flow cytometry. Donor CMV infection status was unknown, potentially confounding age-related changes in expanded clonotypes. Observed TCR beta diversity per million T cells fell roughly linearly with age, and a significant reduction was already apparent by age about 36.

The library was prepared using 5' RACE. TCRdb shows the sequencer as Illumina HiSeq 2500. A second PCR of 7 to 11 cycles was run with a J-beta primer mix and a sample-barcoded 5' primer. A unique molecular identifier was introduced onto each TCR beta cDNA molecule by a template-switch 5' adaptor carrying 12 random nucleotides. Each sample yielded at least 2.5 million CDR3-containing paired-end reads. First-strand cDNA synthesis was performed from all RNA using the Mint cDNA synthesis kit, with priming by a TRBC-specific oligonucleotide. After uracil-DNA glycosylase treatment, a first 18-cycle PCR used universal primers M1SS and BC2_uni_R on all cDNA. Turning to the authors' computational methods: For normalization, 1 million high-quality reads, each with a distinct molecular identifier, were randomly selected from each sample. Reads sharing molecular identifiers were discarded rather than binned into consensus sequences. MiTCR, set to a Q25 quality threshold and the strictest error-elimination algorithm, was used for CDR3 identification, clonotype clustering and error correction. A nonparametric unseen species model with Euler transformation was used to estimate a lower bound on total TCR beta diversity. TCRdb took the public reads, trimmed them with fastp at Q25, ran MiXCR for clone calling and kept in-frame beta chains. Each CDR3 protein gets just one entry, which takes the most common genes and DNA from the rows behind it. Clone size and V and J calls follow TCRdb, not the original study. This sample gives about 680,000 distinct CDR3 sequences in total; around 45% of them show up just once. Roughly 30% of the sample rests with the top ten.

Donors were a few dozen systemically healthy Caucasian individuals from Russia aged roughly 6 to 100 years. Each donor gave 9.5 to 10 milliliters of peripheral blood, drawn into EDTA-treated Vacutainer tubes. PBMCs were isolated by Ficoll-Paque density-gradient centrifugation, with at least 7 million obtained per sample. Total RNA was extracted from PBMCs with Trizol reagent, with at least 6 micrograms obtained per sample. For every donor, an aliquot of PBMCs went through flow cytometry to measure the percentages of naive CD45RAhigh/CD27high T cells. This clonotype was observed a single time. The clone's antigen remains unknown. Per-nucleotide qualities are absent, and no much larger clonotype sits a single base away. A lone read offers only weak evidence. CDR1 SGHTA and CDR2 FQGNSA were looked up in the germline V gene. V is shortened by 3 bases, J by 2 bases, and the region joining them spans 19 bases. Counted from cysteine to phenylalanine, this CDR3 has 18 amino acids. The only DNA kept is the CDR3, 54 bases in frame from the first base.

This receptor was taken from a woman aged 55-69 years in good health. The rearrangement joined TRBV7-2 to TRBJ2-2; perhaps TRBD2 is the D gene, with 6 bases matching. The material sequenced was blood. The sequenced DNA: TGTGCCAGCAGCTTGGTTCCGGGGCACGGGAGTAACACCGGGGAGCTGTTTTTT. This gives the protein CASSLVPGHGSNTGELFF.